This TCR beta chain emerged from a study of response to subunit inactivated influenza vaccine (dated 2018 in TCRdb). Study-wide context: Deep quantitative profiling of the T cell receptor repertoire was used in the study to follow responses to a trivalent subunit inactivated influenza vaccine. The research as a whole found: The authors suggested that each seasonal influenza vaccination may recruit only a limited number of new T cells.

Library method: RT-PCR. Sequenced using an Illumina HiSeq 2500. The raw public data were reprocessed by TCRdb itself: fastp quality trimming at Q25, MiXCR clonotype calling, in-frame beta chains only. Each entry is one CDR3 protein sequence, shown with its most common DNA and genes. Here the sample has approximately 530,000 distinct CDR3 sequences; approximately 7.2% occur a single time. The ten largest clonotypes hold roughly 14% of the sample. This clonotype came up many times. The antigen it binds to is not known. No base-level quality is on record; no much larger clone is a single base apart. The CDR1 and CDR2 encoded by the germline V gene (reference sequence) are DFQATT and SNEGSKA. V has 5 bases trimmed and J has 2 bases trimmed; junction bases matching no gene number 8. The CDR3 has 14 amino acids, counting the end cysteine and phenylalanine. The DNA shown is the 42-base CDR3, in frame from base 1.

The clonotype was recovered from a man between 50 and 69 years old who received an inactivated influenza vaccine. Donor details come from another sample of the same person, matched by shared clones. The material sequenced was PBMCs from blood, taken less than 30 months after vaccination. The chain was built from TRBV20-1 and TRBJ1-1; TRBD1 agrees with 7 junctional bases. At the DNA level, the sequence is TGCAGTGCTCAGCCGGGGACAGCAAACACTGAAGCTTTCTTT. It codes for CSAQPGTANTEAFF.